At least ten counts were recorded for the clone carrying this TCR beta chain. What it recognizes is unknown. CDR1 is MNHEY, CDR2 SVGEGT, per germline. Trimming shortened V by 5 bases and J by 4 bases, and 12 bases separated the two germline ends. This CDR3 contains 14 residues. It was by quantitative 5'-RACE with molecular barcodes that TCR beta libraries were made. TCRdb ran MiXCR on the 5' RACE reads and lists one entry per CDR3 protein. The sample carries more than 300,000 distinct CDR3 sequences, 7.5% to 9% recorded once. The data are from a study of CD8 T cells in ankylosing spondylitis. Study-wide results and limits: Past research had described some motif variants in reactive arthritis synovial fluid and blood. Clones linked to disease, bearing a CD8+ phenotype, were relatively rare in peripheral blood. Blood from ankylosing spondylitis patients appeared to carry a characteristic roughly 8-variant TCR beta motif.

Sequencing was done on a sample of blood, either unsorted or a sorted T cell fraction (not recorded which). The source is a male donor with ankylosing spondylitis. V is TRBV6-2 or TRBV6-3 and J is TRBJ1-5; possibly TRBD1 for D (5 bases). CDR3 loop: CASSPGAPNQPQHF. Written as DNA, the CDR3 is TGTGCCAGCAGTCCCGGGGCACCGAATCAGCCCCAGCATTTT.